The 20 T cell receptor beta chains given below trace back to one sample, sequenced in a study of cytomegalovirus exposure and HLA in healthy donors. The PCR contained 60 Vbeta and 13 Jbeta primers. Here immunoSEQ multiplex PCR was the method, and the copy in TCRdb shows in-frame clones only, minus some. This sample has about 170,000 clones, with 75% to 85% found just once. The sequenced material came from PBMCs. Every receptor here comes from a man aged 30 to 45 in good health and CMV-seropositive.

This chain joins TRBV10-3 and TRBJ2-1; 8 positions agree with TRBD2. Germline trimming cut 4 bases from V and 3 bases from J; bases unmatched to any gene: 2. The CDR3 is 14 amino acids. Germline assignment: CDR1 ENHRY and CDR2 SYGVKD. CDR3 protein: CAISVSGDYNEQFF. The CDR3, as DNA: TGTGCCATCAGTGTTAGCGGGGACTACAATGAGCAGTTCTTC.

This chain uses TRBV6-5 with TRBJ2-1; D not resolved. The CDR3 is 13 residues long. Germline V lookup: CDR1 MNHEY, CDR2 SVGAGI. V was shortened by 6 bases and J by 6 bases, with 12 bases between the two germline ends. CDR3 DNA: TGTGCCAGCAGGCAACCCCCAGGCAATGAGCAGTTCTTC. It codes for CASRQPPGNEQFF.

V is TRBV15 and J is TRBJ1-4; weak D call: TRBD1 (5 bases). This CDR3 has 14 residues. The germline V gene has CDR1 LNHNV and CDR2 YYDKDF (reference sequence). Trimming took off 3 bases at V and 8 bases at J, with 13 bases between the two ends. CDR3 sequence (DNA): TGTGCCACCAGCAGGGACAAAGGCCGGGAAAAACTGTTTTTT. Protein product: CATSRDKGREKLFF.

The chain joins TRBV7-2 to TRBJ1-3; D is unclear. This CDR3 is built from 14 residues. Germline assignment: CDR1 SGHTA and CDR2 FQGNSA. Trimming pared 4 bases from V and 0 bases from J, leaving 7 bases between. The CDR3 loop reads CASSYLISGNTIYF. The CDR3 DNA follows: TGTGCCAGCAGCTACCTAATCTCTGGAAACACCATATATTTT.

The V and J genes are TRBV4-3 and TRBJ2-5; D is perhaps TRBD1 (5 bases). Matching the DNA end better, TRBJ2-7 makes the J call doubtful. CDR1 LGHNA and CDR2 YSLEER come from the germline V gene. The CDR3 is 16 residues long. In nucleotides, the CDR3 is TGCGCCAGCAGCCAAGGGGCCGGAGACAGATCCTACGAGCAGTACTTC. Translated: CASSQGAGDRSYEQYF.

For the CDR3, the DNA is TGTGCCAGCAGCCCCACATCGGGACAACCGAACACTGAAGCTTTCTTT. Amino acid sequence: CASSPTSGQPNTEAFF. V usage is TRBV9 and J usage is TRBJ1-1, with D possibly TRBD1 on 6 matching bases. CDR3 size: 16 residues. Germline V gene sequence: CDR1 SGDLS, CDR2 YYNGEE. Trimming removed 4 bases from V and 1 base from J, with 17 bases in between.

This clone was counted only a few times. This chain joins TRBV2 and TRBJ2-6, with TRBD1 identical over 9 bases. Trimming took 7 bases from V and 1 from J; bases not matched to a gene: 11. CDR3 length equals 18 residues. CDR1 SNHLY and CDR2 FYNNEI come from the germline V gene. The CDR3 is CASKQVGTGFSGANVLTF. The CDR3 nucleotides read TGTGCCAGCAAACAAGTGGGGACAGGGTTTTCTGGGGCCAACGTCCTGACTTTC.

This chain links TRBV19 with TRBJ2-7; 8 nucleotides match TRBD1. V gave up 4 bases and J gave up 7 bases; unmatched junction bases: 6. CDR1 is LNHDA, CDR2 SQIVND, per germline (reference sequence). The CDR3 spans 13 residues. The CDR3 DNA reads TGTGCCAGTAGTACCCAGGGGGCCTTTGAGCAGTACTTC. It yields the protein CASSTQGAFEQYF.

The chain recombines TRBV19 with TRBJ1-5, with D perhaps TRBD1 (5 bases). The V end was cut by 7 bases, the J end by 6 bases, with 10 bases between. CDR1 is LNHDA, CDR2 SQIVND, per germline (reference sequence). This CDR3 spans 12 amino acids. CDR3 in amino acids: CASTTASQPQHF. CDR3 in DNA: TGTGCCAGTACGACAGCCTCTCAGCCCCAGCATTTT.

The rearrangement joins TRBV6-1 to TRBJ1-2, with D possibly TRBD1 on 5 matching bases. Germline CDR1 MNHNS, CDR2 SASEGT. CDR3 length: 14 amino acids. The V and J ends lost 5 bases and 4 bases respectively, with 14 bases between them. As DNA, the CDR3 is TGTGCCAGCAGTTTCCGACAGTCTCCCTATGGCTACACCTTC. Protein: CASSFRQSPYGYTF.

V is TRBV7-2 and J is TRBJ2-7, with 13 bases matching TRBD2. Germline V lookup: CDR1 SGHTA, CDR2 FQGNSA. CDR3 length: 13 residues. V trimming: 3 bases; J trimming: 7 bases; junction bases outside the gene matches: 0. CDR3 in DNA: TGTGCCAGCAGCTTGGGACTAGCGGGGGAGCAGTACTTC. It specifies CASSLGLAGEQYF.

The chain carries TRBV5-1 and TRBJ2-7; D may be TRBD2 (6 bases). The CDR3 is 16 amino acids. Germline CDR1 reads SGHRS; CDR2 reads YFSETQ. The V and J ends lost 3 bases and 4 bases respectively, with 20 bases between them. The DNA for the CDR3 is TGCGCCAGCAGCTCGCACCGGGACTCCATGCTATACGAGCAGTACTTC. Translated, it gives CASSSHRDSMLYEQYF.

The chain links TRBV5-8 to TRBJ1-4; D perhaps matches TRBD1 (6 bases). CDR3 length equals 16 residues. Deletions cut 4 bases from V and 8 bases from J, with 21 bases between. The V gene's germline CDR1 is SGHTS and CDR2 YDEGEE. The CDR3 region has the DNA TGTGCCAGCAGCCCCCCGGGGGGGGCGCTGGGAGAAAAACTGTTTTTT. It is translated as CASSPPGGALGEKLFF.

A single count supports this clone. The chain links TRBV9 to TRBJ2-1; 8 positions agree with TRBD2. The J segment lost 4 bases and the V segment lost 0 bases, leaving 18 bases of the junction unmatched. This CDR3 comprises 20 residues. The V gene's germline CDR1 is SGDLS and CDR2 YYNGEE. In DNA, the CDR3 is TGTGCCAGCAGCGTAGTTTCGAGGTGGTGGCGGGAGGTTAAGTACAATGAGCAGTTCTTC. This gives the protein CASSVVSRWWREVKYNEQFF.

CDR3 sequence reads: CASSMASGGRGTDTQYF. The CDR3 DNA reads TGTGCCAGTAGTATGGCTAGCGGGGGGAGAGGCACAGATACGCAGTATTTT. This chain links TRBV19 with TRBJ2-3; TRBD2 matches at 11 bases. V trimming: 3 bases; J trimming: 1 base; junction bases outside the gene matches: 6. Germline values: CDR1 LNHDA, CDR2 SQIVND (reference sequence). This CDR3 region has 17 residues.

The chain carries TRBV14 and TRBJ2-2; 14 nucleotides agree with TRBD2. Germline loops: CDR1 SGHDN, CDR2 FVKESK. The CDR3 spans 17 residues. J was trimmed by 7 bases and V by 2 bases; bases with no gene match: 6. CDR3 sequence: CASSQRGLAGAIGELFF. CDR3 nucleotide sequence: TGTGCCAGCAGCCAAAGGGGACTAGCGGGAGCTATCGGGGAGCTGTTTTTT. Using reference TRBV14 and TRBJ2-2 for the parts outside the CDR3, the full variable domain is EAGVTQFPSHSVIEKGQTVTLRCDPISGHDNLYWYRRVMGKEIKFLLHFVKESKQDESGMPNNRFLAERTGGTYSTLKVQPAELEDSGVYFCASSQRGLAGAIGELFFGEGSRLTVL.

The V gene is TRBV9, the J gene TRBJ2-5; 10 bases match TRBD1. Germline V gives CDR1 SGDLS, CDR2 YYNGEE. V dropped 0 bases and J dropped 5; count of bases not matched to a gene: 4. This CDR3 region has 15 residues. The CDR3 is CASSVGQGAGETQYF. The CDR3 nucleotides read TGTGCCAGCAGCGTAGGACAGGGGGCCGGGGAGACCCAGTACTTC.

This clone came up a few times. CDR3 region: CASSVGGADGYTF. CDR3 in DNA: TGTGCCAGCAGCGTGGGTGGGGCTGATGGCTACACCTTC. This chain joins TRBV9 and TRBJ1-2; a weak D match, TRBD1 (5 bases). Trimming cost V 2 bases and J 6 bases, with 11 bases left between them. There are 13 residues in the CDR3. CDR1 SGDLS and CDR2 YYNGEE come from the germline V gene.

Details on this clone: The junction departs from the called germline gene at one end, perhaps through a read error. This chain links TRBV7-9 with TRBJ1-3; the D is unclear. The CDR3 is 14 residues long. Germline CDR1 is SEHNR and CDR2 is FQNEAQ (reference sequence). The CDR3 DNA reads TGTTCCAGCAGTCGCGGGGAGGCTGGAAACACCATATATTTT. Its protein is CSSSRGEAGNTIYF. Variable domain in full (rest from reference TRBV7-9 and TRBJ1-3): DTGVSQNPRHKITKRGQNVTFRCDPISEHNRLYWYRQTLGQGPEFLTYFQNEAQLEKSRLLSDRFSAERPKGSFSTLEIQRTEQGDSAMYLCSSSRGEAGNTIYFGEGSWLTVV.

The chain has TRBV11-2 and TRBJ1-2, with TRBD1 as a possible D gene (5 bases). The germline V gene has CDR1 SGHAT and CDR2 FQNNGV. The length of the CDR3 is 18 residues. The V gene lost 1 base and the J gene lost 5 bases, with 23 bases spanning the gap. The CDR3 coding sequence is TGTGCCAGCAGCTTAGGGGGCGGGGGGAAACCTCTTTTGTATGGCTACACCTTC. Encoded protein: CASSLGGGGKPLLYGYTF.